The rows below give T cell receptor beta chains drawn from one sample of a study of Ad26.COV2.S vaccination and SARS-CoV-2 variants. Clones were read by immunoSEQ multiplex PCR, and TCRdb kept only the in-frame ones, dropping some. The data show about 370,000 clones, around nine tenths seen once. The specimen comprised peripheral blood, sampled in a trial of Ad26.COV2.S vaccine versus placebo. The receptors here all came from a person aged 18-65 years who received the Ad26.COV2.S COVID-19 vaccine or a placebo. The CDR3 runs from the conserved cysteine through the conserved F or W. Fields, in order: clone size, V gene, J gene, D gene, CDR3 protein, CDR3 DNA. The D gene is left open where the match is weak. A clone size is listed for some rows: how often the clone was seen (once, few, many), or a class if it is expanded.

.	TRBV6-4	TRBJ1-1	.	CASSDPRGVNTEAFF	TGTGCCAGCAGTGACCCCCGGGGGGTGAACACTGAAGCTTTCTTT
.	TRBV30	TRBJ2-2	.	CAWKIWANTGELFF	TGTGCCTGGAAAATCTGGGCTAACACCGGGGAGCTGTTTTTT
.	TRBV3-1/TRBV3-2	TRBJ1-4	.	CASRRAGKLFF	TGTGCCAGCCGAAGGGCGGGTAAACTGTTTTTT
.	TRBV11-2	TRBJ2-3	.	CASSFGWGTDTQYF	TGTGCCAGCAGCTTCGGGTGGGGCACAGATACGCAGTATTTT
.	TRBV12-5	TRBJ2-5	TRBD1	CASGLAGQGQETQYF	TGTGCTAGTGGTTTGGCGGGACAGGGTCAAGAGACCCAGTACTTC
once	TRBV20-1	TRBJ1-4	.	CSASPGGKLFF	TGCAGTGCTAGCCCCGGTGGGAAACTGTTTTTT
.	TRBV5-4	TRBJ2-5	TRBD2	CASSPGGFETQYF	TGTGCCAGCTCCCCCGGGGGGTTTGAGACCCAGTACTTC
.	TRBV14	TRBJ1-1	.	CASSPKGTPEAFF	TGTGCCAGCAGCCCTAAGGGTACGCCCGAAGCTTTCTTT
.	TRBV6-2/TRBV6-3	TRBJ2-7	TRBD2	CASSKSLAGGAYEQYF	TGTGCCAGCAGTAAGTCCCTAGCGGGGGGGGCCTACGAGCAGTACTTC
.	TRBV11-2	TRBJ2-2	.	CASSPSQAGELFF	TGTGCCAGCAGCCCATCACAGGCCGGGGAGCTGTTTTTT
.	TRBV6-1	TRBJ2-5	TRBD2	CASSATPSGDKTQYF	TGTGCCAGCAGTGCAACCCCTAGCGGGGATAAGACCCAGTACTTC
.	TRBV7-2	TRBJ2-1	.	CASSSDTDNEQFF	TGTGCCAGCAGCTCCGACACAGACAATGAGCAGTTCTTC
.	TRBV7-6	TRBJ1-3	.	CASSLAPGQPISGNTIYF	TGTGCCAGCAGCTTAGCGCCCGGACAGCCGATCTCTGGAAACACCATATATTTT
.	TRBV10-3	TRBJ1-1	.	CAISSEPIRSFF	TGTGCCATTTCCTCGGAACCGATCCGTAGCTTCTTT
.	TRBV11-2	TRBJ2-1	.	CASSPGTVSYNEQFF	TGTGCCAGCAGCCCCGGGACTGTATCTTACAATGAGCAGTTCTTC
.	TRBV12-5	TRBJ1-1	TRBD1	CASGAPRGMYTEAFF	TGTGCTAGTGGTGCCCCCAGGGGGATGTACACTGAAGCTTTCTTT
once	TRBV5-1	TRBJ1-1	.	CASSPLGRAHTEAFF	TGCGCCAGCAGCCCCTTGGGCAGGGCGCACACTGAAGCTTTCTTT
once	TRBV19	TRBJ1-1	TRBD1	CASTPTQGTGVRDTEAFF	TGTGCCAGTACCCCAACACAGGGGACGGGAGTAAGGGACACTGAAGCTTTCTTT
.	TRBV3-1/TRBV3-2	TRBJ2-5	TRBD2	CASSRPGGEANQETQYF	TGTGCCAGCAGCCGACCTGGGGGGGAGGCAAACCAAGAGACCCAGTACTTC
.	TRBV4-3	TRBJ2-6	TRBD2	CASRGGGNGANVLTF	TGCGCCAGCAGGGGCGGGGGGAATGGGGCCAACGTCCTGACTTTC
.	TRBV7-6	TRBJ1-4	TRBD1	CASSQRQGREKLFF	TGTGCCAGCAGCCAAAGACAGGGCCGCGAAAAACTGTTTTTT
.	TRBV6-5	TRBJ1-6	.	CASKRAGNSPLHF	TGTGCCAGCAAGAGGGCGGGGAATTCACCCCTCCACTTT
once	TRBV7-2	TRBJ2-3	.	CASSFLAWETDTQYF	TGTGCCAGCAGCTTCCTAGCGTGGGAAACAGATACGCAGTATTTT
few	TRBV5-1	TRBJ1-6	TRBD1	CASSFSGTGYSPLHF	TGCGCCAGCAGCTTTTCCGGGACAGGGTATTCACCCCTCCACTTT
.	TRBV5-1	TRBJ2-5	TRBD1	CASSIQPTGGRETQYF	TGCGCCAGCAGCATCCAGCCTACAGGGGGCCGGGAGACCCAGTACTTC
.	TRBV10-3	TRBJ1-5	.	CAAAAGSNQPQHF	TGTGCCGCGGCGGCAGGGAGCAATCAGCCCCAGCATTTT
.	TRBV14	TRBJ2-5	TRBD1	CASSQDSAGGTQYF	TGTGCCAGCAGCCAAGACTCTGCAGGGGGGACCCAGTACTTC
.	TRBV6-2/TRBV6-3	TRBJ2-2	.	CASSYIGSNTGELFF	TGTGCCAGCAGTTACATCGGGAGTAACACCGGGGAGCTGTTTTTT
.	TRBV2	TRBJ2-5	TRBD2	CASSVAAGEETQYF	TGTGCCAGCAGTGTAGCGGCGGGGGAAGAGACCCAGTACTTC